This TCR beta chain is drawn from a study of blood T cell repertoires in COVID-19. Germline V gene sequence: CDR1 MNHEY, CDR2 SVGAGI. The germline V and J ends were trimmed by 2 bases and 3 bases, with 16 bases remaining between them. There are 16 residues in the CDR3. Measured with immunoSEQ multiplex PCR; TCRdb has only the in-frame clones, and not every one. Among about 20,000 clones listed, 79% were seen once. Sequencing was performed on peripheral blood. The receptor was isolated from a man older than 75 with acute or convalescent COVID-19. The V call is TRBV6-5, the J call TRBJ1-1; maybe TRBD1 (5 bases). CDR3 loop: CASSYAYGGAHTEAFF. The CDR3 DNA sequence: TGTGCCAGCAGTTACGCTTATGGAGGGGCACACACTGAAGCTTTCTTT.